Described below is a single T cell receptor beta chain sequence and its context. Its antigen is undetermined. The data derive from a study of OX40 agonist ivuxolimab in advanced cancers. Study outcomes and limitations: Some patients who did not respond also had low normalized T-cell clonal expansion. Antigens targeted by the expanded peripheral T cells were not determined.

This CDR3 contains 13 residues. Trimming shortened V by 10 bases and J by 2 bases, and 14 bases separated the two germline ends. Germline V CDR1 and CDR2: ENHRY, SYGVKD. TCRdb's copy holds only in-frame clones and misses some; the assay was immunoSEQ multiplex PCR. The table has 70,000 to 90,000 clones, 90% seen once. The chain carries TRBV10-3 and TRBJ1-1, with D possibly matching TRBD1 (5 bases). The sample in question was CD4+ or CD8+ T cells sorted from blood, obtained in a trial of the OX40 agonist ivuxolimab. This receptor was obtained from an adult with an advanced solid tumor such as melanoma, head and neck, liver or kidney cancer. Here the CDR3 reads CATDSGGNTEAFF. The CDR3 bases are TGTGCCACGGACTCGGGGGGAAACACTGAAGCTTTCTTT.